This T cell receptor (beta chain) appears in the sequencing data of a study of beta chain features in type 1 diabetes (dated by TCRdb to 2017 to 2018). In the study overall: Mean age, gender distribution, total cell number and subset yield were not different between patients and healthy donors. A total of 107,917,701 sorted cells were examined across all samples, and a strong correlation was observed between cell number per subset and RNA yield. In the study, recently diagnosed type 1 diabetes patients and matched healthy donors were compared on the TCRB repertoires of their sorted circulating CD4+ T cell subsets. Naive and central memory subsets were obtained from all 30 or so donors, but regulatory and stem cell-like memory subsets were isolated from only 8 patients and about eight healthy donors.

The CDR3, cysteine through phenylalanine, is 15 amino acids long. Solely the CDR3 DNA is kept, with 45 bases framed from the first base. The germline ends are 15 bases apart after V is trimmed by 1 base and J by 8 bases. CDR1 and CDR2 were assigned from the germline V gene (reference sequence) as SGHNT and YYREEE. Regarding this clone: The clone's antigen remains unknown. There are no base qualities to consult, and no much larger clone falls within one base.

Broader findings and caveats from the paper: Patients with type 1 diabetes made fewer insertions and deleted more nucleotides at VDJ recombination sites, implying thymic rearrangement abnormalities. HLA sub-analyses involved small numbers of individuals, so any influence of HLA type on TCRB rearrangement remained unresolved. The naive, central memory and regulatory TCRB repertoires appeared to resemble one another more closely among patients than among healthy donors. Because cDNA was sequenced instead of genomic DNA, activated cells with high expression could be over-represented, although the groups did not differ in activation or CD3 levels. In all four CD4+ subsets, TCRB CDR3 length was moderately but significantly shorter in type 1 diabetes patients. PCR might favor shorter templates, but patient and control samples were amplified and corrected together, so any skew would affect both groups equally.

The entire amount of isolated RNA was reverse transcribed using the High Capacity cDNA Reverse Transcription Kit, so the sequenced TCRB transcripts were expressed ones. Deep immunoSEQ sequencing was performed on naive, central memory and regulatory T cell samples, with an average of roughly 3.5 million total reads per sample. After sorted cells were lysed in RLT buffer, RNA was extracted with DNase-treated RNeasy Micro or Mini kits, with the choice depending on cell number. To prevent cross-contamination, every cell subset was processed on its own, while patient and healthy donor samples were processed together. Using the immunoSEQ multiplex PCR, TCRB sequences were amplified from cDNA into 87-bp fragments spanning the CDR3 region. Sequencing of the amplicons was done on the Illumina HiSeq platform. In the source study's methods: PCR bias was computationally corrected using synthetic template baselines, reads within Hamming distance 2 were collapsed, and singletons that could not be merged were discarded. Reads were aligned to IMGT to assign V, D and J genes, CDR3 length, and insertions or deletions at six rearrangement sites. Within each subset, clonotype counts were normalized to the number of sorted cells before true diversity and Gini coefficients were calculated with the tcR R package. Repertoire sharing was quantified using the overlap coefficient calculated on TCRB nucleotide sequences. What TCRdb holds here is the immuneACCESS table cut down to in-frame rearrangements. Part of the clones is not present; checked against another copy, under half of the missing clones reflect an unresolved V gene, and the others are unexplained. V and J calls and clone size are given by that table; D and trimming were obtained from the DNA. In this sample the table shows around 200,000 clones, about 12% of which occur a single time. Approximately 0.62% of the sample is held by the ten biggest clonotypes.

A single peripheral blood draw of about 116 mL on average was collected from each donor into heparinised tubes. Using a panel that included CD45RO, CCR7, CD25, CD127, CD95 and CD27, naive, central memory, regulatory and stem cell-like memory CD4+ T cells were sorted on a BD FACSAria II. A purity above 95% was achieved for all sorted populations. PBMCs were separated immediately by Lymphoprep density gradient centrifugation and were stained directly, without being cultured. So that batch effects would be minimized, each experiment stained and sorted samples in pairs, pairing one healthy donor with one patient.

The sequenced sample consisted of central memory CD4+ T cells from blood. The receptor's source is a woman in her late teens or twenties in good health. The rearranged chain carries TRBV5-4 and TRBJ1-4, and possibly TRBD1, on 5 matching bases. The bases read TGTGCCAGCAGCTTGTTTCCGGGGGTAGAGGAAAAACTGTTTTTT. Its protein reads: CASSLFPGVEEKLFF.